Sequencing of this T cell receptor (beta chain) was carried out in a study of CD8+ T cells in alopecia areata. Study in general: Treated patients were given oral tofacitinib, which was dosed at 5 to 10 mg twice daily. The protocol delivered tofacitinib for 6 to 18 months, then withdrew it for 6 months.

Once RNA had been extracted, it was reverse transcribed into cDNA to act as the sequencing template. Measured with immunoSEQ multiplex PCR; TCRdb has only the in-frame clones, and not every one. The sample holds about 150,000 clones, 40% to 65% seen once. Notes on this clone: Its antigen is still unknown.

CDR1 SGHTA and CDR2 FQGNSA come from the germline V gene. V shed 5 bases and J shed 3 bases, with 14 bases lying between them. This CDR3 is 14 amino acids long. Study results and caveats: Patients shared TCRs less clearly than mice did, possibly owing to HLA. Scalp lesions, especially in alopecia totalis/universalis, had higher clonality than normal scalp.

The specimen was CD8+ T cells sorted from blood, collected at week 0. The TCR originated in a human donor with alopecia areata. The chain recombines TRBV7-2 with TRBJ2-7, with a weak D call TRBD1 (6 bases). The CDR3 protein is CASSPRQAFYEQYF. For the CDR3, the DNA is TGTGCCAGCAGCCCAAGACAGGCCTTCTACGAGCAGTACTTC.